These 28 T cell receptor beta chains were sequenced from one sample in a study of human T cells and chemical hapten exposure. TCRdb itself ran the RACE reads through MiXCR, one entry per CDR3 protein. The sample lists 350,000 to 400,000 distinct CDR3 sequences, around 6% occurring once. Time point meaning: patch test 2, 6 weeks after DPC sensitization. The treatment was: therapeutic diphenylcyclopropenone sensitization with weekly scalp DPC. The specimen was whole blood, collected in connection with sensitization to the hapten diphenylcyclopropenone (DPC). These receptors came from a woman aged 18 to 35 with alopecia areata. Some clones in this sample may be carry-over from other donors' samples.

This clonotype came up a few times. The J gene is TRBJ2-3, the V gene TRBV7-2, with TRBD2 matching over 9 bases. The CDR3 is 14 residues long. Germline lookup yields CDR1 SGHTA and CDR2 FQGNSA. J gave up 5 bases and V 3 bases, and 3 bases lay outside the gene matches. The CDR3 reads CASSFISGGDTQYF. The CDR3 DNA follows: TGTGCCAGCAGCTTCATTAGCGGGGGAGATACGCAGTATTTT.

This clonotype showed up many times. The chain recombines TRBV5-1 with TRBJ2-6; D not certain. CDR3 size: 17 residues. Looked up from germline, CDR1 is SGHRS and CDR2 is YFSETQ. V lost 1 base and J lost 2, with 13 bases in between. This chain's CDR3 is CASSLNGVSAGANVLTF. CDR3 bases: TGCGCCAGCAGCTTGAACGGTGTATCTGCTGGGGCCAACGTCCTGACTTTC.

The table lists this clonotype with many counts. This rearrangement joins TRBV12-3 or TRBV12-4 to TRBJ1-4; maybe TRBD1 (6 bases). The CDR3 is 13 amino acids. V gave up 6 bases and J gave up 8 bases, with 13 bases separating them. Here the CDR3 DNA reads TGTGCCAGCAGCCTGCAGGGGTCAGAAAAACTGTTTTTT. Its translation is CASSLQGSEKLFF.

The sample holds a few counts of this clonotype. The chain employs TRBV28 and TRBJ2-1, with D perhaps matching TRBD1 (5 bases). Germline-derived CDR1 and CDR2 are MDHEN and SYDVKM. The CDR3 has 11 residues. V was clipped by 5 bases and J by 10 bases, with 9 bases between them. CDR3: CASSPRTEQFF. DNA for the CDR3: TGTGCCAGCAGTCCCAGGACAGAGCAGTTCTTC.

This chain connects TRBV3-1 to TRBJ1-2; tentatively, D is TRBD1 (5 bases). CDR1 LGHDT and CDR2 YNNKEL come from the germline V gene (reference sequence). Trimming pared 4 bases from V and 8 bases from J, leaving 17 bases between. The CDR3 has 14 amino acids. The CDR3 DNA sequence: TGTGCCAGCAGCCCTGGCTGGGGACGCGGGGGCTACACCTTC. The encoded protein is CASSPGWGRGGYTF.

This clonotype was counted only a few times. This rearrangement joins TRBV5-5 to TRBJ1-5, with D unresolved. In germline, CDR1 is SGHKS, CDR2 YYEKEE (reference sequence). The CDR3 contains 13 residues. The germline V and J ends were trimmed by 4 bases and 5 bases, with 10 bases remaining between them. The CDR3 spells CASSHDDYQPQHF. The CDR3 DNA follows: TGTGCCAGCAGCCATGACGACTATCAGCCCCAGCATTTT.

This clonotype came up a few times. The chain is built from TRBV3-1 and TRBJ2-5; TRBD2 matches 9 bases. CDR1 is LGHDT and CDR2 is YNNKEL in the germline V gene (reference sequence). V lost 5 bases and J lost 4; bases outside the gene matches: 11. The CDR3 loop spans 16 amino acids. CDR3: CASSSHAGGPRETQYF. The CDR3 region has the DNA TGTGCCAGCAGCTCTCACGCGGGGGGGCCTCGAGAGACCCAGTACTTC.

This clonotype has just a few counts. The chain couples TRBV7-9 to TRBJ1-6; 7 nucleotides agree with TRBD1. The V and J ends lost 5 bases and 7 bases, in that order; junction bases with no gene match: 5. Germline V gene sequence: CDR1 SEHNR, CDR2 FQNEAQ (reference sequence). This CDR3 contains 14 residues. CDR3 amino acids: CASSRDSFNSPLHF. CDR3 in DNA: TGTGCCAGCAGCCGGGACAGCTTCAATTCACCCCTCCACTTT.

This clonotype has a handful of counts. CDR3 nucleotide sequence: TGTGCCAGCAGTCGACAGGACCCCTACGAGCAGTACTTC. It is translated as CASSRQDPYEQYF. This chain links TRBV28 with TRBJ2-7, with TRBD1 as a possible D gene (6 bases). The CDR3 has 13 residues. Germline V gives CDR1 MDHEN, CDR2 SYDVKM. Trimming took off 5 bases at V and 2 bases at J, with 10 bases between the two ends.

V is TRBV29-1 and J is TRBJ2-5, with D perhaps matching TRBD1 or TRBD2 (6 bases each). The J call may be in error: the DNA end matches TRBJ2-1 better. The CDR3 has 13 residues. Looked up from germline, CDR1 is SQVTM and CDR2 is ANQGSEA. CDR3 coding DNA: TGCAGCGTTGTTGGAGGGGGGCAAGAGACCCAGTTCTTC. As protein: CSVVGGGQETQFF.

The J gene is TRBJ2-3, the V gene TRBV20-1; 9 bases match TRBD2. The trim removed 3 bases at V and 0 bases at J, leaving 7 bases unmatched. CDR1 is DFQATT, CDR2 SNEGSKA, per germline (reference sequence). CDR3 length: 16 amino acids. For the CDR3, the DNA is TGCAGTGCTAGGCTCCGGAGCGGGGGGAGCACAGATACGCAGTATTTT. Protein sequence: CSARLRSGGSTDTQYF.

This clonotype showed up just a few times. The chain recombines TRBV7-2 with TRBJ1-1; TRBD1 aligns across 9 bases. The ends lost 2 bases at V and 8 bases at J; junction bases unmatched: 6. CDR3 size: 14 residues. CDR1 is SGHTA, CDR2 FQGNSA, per germline. The CDR3 reads CASSLQPGQGEAFF. CDR3 coding DNA: TGTGCCAGCAGCTTACAGCCGGGACAGGGCGAAGCTTTCTTT.

The chain links TRBV4-1 to TRBJ2-1; 9 positions agree with TRBD1. J gave up 9 bases and V 3 bases, and 12 bases lay outside the gene matches. The CDR3 extends over 16 amino acids. From germline, CDR1 is MGHRA and CDR2 YSYEKL. In nucleotides, the CDR3 is TGCGCCAGCAGCCACCTCGAAATAACAGGGGGCGGTGAGCAGTTCTTC. It codes for CASSHLEITGGGEQFF.

This clonotype came up a few times. This chain joins TRBV9 and TRBJ1-4, with TRBD1 matching over 7 bases. After removal of 3 bases from V and 4 bases from J, the junction contained 9 bases not matched to a gene. The CDR3 has 16 residues. Germline-derived CDR1 and CDR2 are SGDLS and YYNGEE. CDR3 nucleotides: TGTGCCAGCAGCGGCAGGGCTGGGACAGATAATGAAAAACTGTTTTTT. It encodes CASSGRAGTDNEKLFF. Looking up the rest from reference TRBV9 and TRBJ1-4 gives the full variable domain: DSGVTQTPKHLITATGQRVTLRCSPRSGDLSVYWYQQSLDQGLQFLIQYYNGEERAKGNILERFSAQQFPDLHSELNLSSLELGDSALYFCASSGRAGTDNEKLFFGSGTQLSVL.

This chain joins TRBV2 and TRBJ1-1; D may be TRBD1 (6 bases). Germline CDR1 SNHLY, CDR2 FYNNEI. V lost 6 bases, J lost 1 base, and 12 bases lay in between. The CDR3 contains 14 residues. The CDR3 DNA reads as TGTGCCAGCAGGGAGGGGGTTGCGAACACTGAAGCTTTCTTT. Its translation: CASREGVANTEAFF.

This chain connects TRBV5-5 to TRBJ2-1; D ambiguous. The CDR3 spans 17 residues. Trimming stripped 3 bases from V and 2 bases from J, with 18 bases between. The germline CDR1 and CDR2 sequences are SGHKS and YYEKEE (reference sequence). The CDR3 loop reads CASSSGRARPTYNEQFF. The CDR3, as DNA: TGTGCCAGCAGCTCTGGAAGGGCTAGGCCCACCTACAATGAGCAGTTCTTC. Combining the CDR3 with reference TRBV5-5 and TRBJ2-1 gives the whole variable domain DAGVTQSPTHLIKTRGQQVTLRCSPISGHKSVSWYQQVLGQGPQFIFQYYEKEERGRGNFPDRFSARQFPNYSSELNVNALLLGDSALYLCASSSGRARPTYNEQFFGPGTRLTVL.

At least ten counts were recorded for this clonotype. The V call is TRBV15, the J call TRBJ1-2; the D is unclear. Trimming left V 0 bases short and J 6 bases short, with 14 bases between. Germline V gene data show CDR1 as LNHNV and CDR2 as YYDKDF (reference sequence). The CDR3 covers 15 residues. In DNA form, the CDR3 reads TGTGCCACCAGCAGAGATGGAGGCCCGACGGATGGCTACACCTTC. This sequence encodes CATSRDGGPTDGYTF.

In DNA, the CDR3 is TGCGCCAGCAGCTTGTCCGGGACCGGGTATTACAATGAGCAGTTCTTC. Translating it yields CASSLSGTGYYNEQFF. The chain combines TRBV5-1 with TRBJ2-1; TRBD1 or TRBD2 may be the D gene (5 bases each). The germline gives CDR1 SGHRS, CDR2 YFSETQ. The CDR3 loop spans 16 amino acids. Between the trimmed V and J ends, which lost 1 base and 4 bases, there was a span of 15 bases.

This clonotype was seen at least ten times. This chain joins TRBV6-1 and TRBJ1-2; the match to TRBD1 covers 9 bases. J was trimmed by 0 bases and V by 5 bases; bases with no gene match: 10. The CDR3 has 17 residues. The germline gives CDR1 MNHNS, CDR2 SASEGT. DNA of the CDR3: TGTGCCAGCAGTCGGGGAACGGGACAGGGTTCTAACTATGGCTACACCTTC. This translates into CASSRGTGQGSNYGYTF.

This clonotype was seen a handful of times. The chain employs TRBV15 and TRBJ2-5, with TRBD2 as a possible D gene (6 bases). This CDR3 region has 13 residues. Trimming left V 5 bases short and J 4 bases short, with 11 bases between. In germline, CDR1 is LNHNV, CDR2 YYDKDF (reference sequence). The CDR3 loop is CATSRTTLETQYF. The CDR3 nucleotides read TGTGCCACCAGCCGGACTACCCTAGAGACCCAGTACTTC. The full variable domain, its missing parts supplied by reference TRBV15 and TRBJ2-5, is DAMVIQNPRYQVTQFGKPVTLSCSQTLNHNVMYWYQQKSSQAPKLLFHYYDKDFNNEADTPDNFQSRRPNTSFCFLDIRSPGLGDTAMYLCATSRTTLETQYFGPGTRLLVL.

This clonotype has a count of ten or more. J is TRBJ1-1 and V is TRBV3-1; D remains unclear. Germline V gene lookup returns CDR1 LGHDT and CDR2 YNNKEL (reference sequence). The CDR3 loop spans 11 amino acids. V was clipped by 0 bases and J by 11 bases, with 7 bases between them. The CDR3 region is CASSQEGSAFF. In DNA, the CDR3 is TGTGCCAGCAGCCAAGAAGGGAGTGCTTTCTTT.

This clonotype was detected only a few times. The chain joins TRBV7-8 to TRBJ2-7; unclear D gene. The CDR3 runs to 15 residues. Germline CDR1 reads SGHVS; CDR2 reads FQNEAQ. V shed 4 bases and J shed 3 bases, with 16 bases lying between them. The CDR3 DNA sequence: TGTGCCAGCAGCTACCGTTCAGGCTCGCTCTACGAGCAGTACTTC. Its protein is CASSYRSGSLYEQYF.

The CDR3 DNA reads as TGTGCCAGCAGCCAGCTGACAGCCGAAAAACTGTTTTTT. Protein product: CASSQLTAEKLFF. V usage is TRBV6-1 and J usage is TRBJ1-4, with TRBD1 as a possible D gene (5 bases). Germline V gene sequence: CDR1 MNHNS, CDR2 SASEGT. V lost 6 bases and J 8 bases, leaving 13 bases between the germline ends. The CDR3 runs to 13 residues.

This clonotype was detected ten times or more. V usage is TRBV20-1 and J usage is TRBJ2-7; TRBD1 might be the D (6 bases). Deletions cut 2 bases from V and 0 bases from J, with 20 bases between. This CDR3 contains 17 residues. In germline, CDR1 is DFQATT, CDR2 SNEGSKA (reference sequence). The CDR3 DNA reads as TGCAGTGCTAGAAATTGGAAGATCGAGACAGGCTCCTACGAGCAGTACTTC. Its protein is CSARNWKIETGSYEQYF.

This clonotype has ten or more counts. The chain couples TRBV6-5 to TRBJ1-2; TRBD1 matches at 8 bases. Per germline, CDR1 MNHEY and CDR2 SVGAGI. Germline trimming cut 9 bases from V and 0 bases from J; bases unmatched to any gene: 3. The CDR3 totals 13 residues. DNA of the CDR3: TGTGCCAGTCAGGACAGGGCTAACTATGGCTACACCTTC. This codes for CASQDRANYGYTF.

This chain links TRBV7-9 with TRBJ1-1; D is ambiguous. Trimming took off 2 bases at V and 0 bases at J, with 7 bases between the two ends. The germline V gene encodes CDR1 SEHNR and CDR2 FQNEAQ (reference sequence). This CDR3 has 14 residues. The CDR3 region is CASSLIQVNTEAFF. The DNA of the CDR3 is TGTGCCAGCAGCTTAATCCAAGTGAACACTGAAGCTTTCTTT.

This clonotype turned up a few times. The rearrangement joins TRBV6-1 to TRBJ1-1, with 7 bases lining up with TRBD1. Germline trimming cut 1 base from V and 0 bases from J; bases unmatched to any gene: 8. This CDR3 is 17 amino acids long. Germline V gene data show CDR1 as MNHNS and CDR2 as SASEGT. Written as DNA, the CDR3 is TGTGCCAGCAGTGAAGGGGGCCCGGGGACAGTGAACACTGAAGCTTTCTTT. It codes for CASSEGGPGTVNTEAFF.

The chain has TRBV9 and TRBJ1-2; D not resolved. The CDR3 covers 15 residues. V lost 0 bases and J lost 4, with 13 bases in between. Per the germline V gene, CDR1 is SGDLS and CDR2 is YYNGEE. The CDR3 region has the DNA TGTGCCAGCAGCGTAGAAAGAGGGTTCGGCTATGGCTACACCTTC. Amino acid sequence: CASSVERGFGYGYTF.